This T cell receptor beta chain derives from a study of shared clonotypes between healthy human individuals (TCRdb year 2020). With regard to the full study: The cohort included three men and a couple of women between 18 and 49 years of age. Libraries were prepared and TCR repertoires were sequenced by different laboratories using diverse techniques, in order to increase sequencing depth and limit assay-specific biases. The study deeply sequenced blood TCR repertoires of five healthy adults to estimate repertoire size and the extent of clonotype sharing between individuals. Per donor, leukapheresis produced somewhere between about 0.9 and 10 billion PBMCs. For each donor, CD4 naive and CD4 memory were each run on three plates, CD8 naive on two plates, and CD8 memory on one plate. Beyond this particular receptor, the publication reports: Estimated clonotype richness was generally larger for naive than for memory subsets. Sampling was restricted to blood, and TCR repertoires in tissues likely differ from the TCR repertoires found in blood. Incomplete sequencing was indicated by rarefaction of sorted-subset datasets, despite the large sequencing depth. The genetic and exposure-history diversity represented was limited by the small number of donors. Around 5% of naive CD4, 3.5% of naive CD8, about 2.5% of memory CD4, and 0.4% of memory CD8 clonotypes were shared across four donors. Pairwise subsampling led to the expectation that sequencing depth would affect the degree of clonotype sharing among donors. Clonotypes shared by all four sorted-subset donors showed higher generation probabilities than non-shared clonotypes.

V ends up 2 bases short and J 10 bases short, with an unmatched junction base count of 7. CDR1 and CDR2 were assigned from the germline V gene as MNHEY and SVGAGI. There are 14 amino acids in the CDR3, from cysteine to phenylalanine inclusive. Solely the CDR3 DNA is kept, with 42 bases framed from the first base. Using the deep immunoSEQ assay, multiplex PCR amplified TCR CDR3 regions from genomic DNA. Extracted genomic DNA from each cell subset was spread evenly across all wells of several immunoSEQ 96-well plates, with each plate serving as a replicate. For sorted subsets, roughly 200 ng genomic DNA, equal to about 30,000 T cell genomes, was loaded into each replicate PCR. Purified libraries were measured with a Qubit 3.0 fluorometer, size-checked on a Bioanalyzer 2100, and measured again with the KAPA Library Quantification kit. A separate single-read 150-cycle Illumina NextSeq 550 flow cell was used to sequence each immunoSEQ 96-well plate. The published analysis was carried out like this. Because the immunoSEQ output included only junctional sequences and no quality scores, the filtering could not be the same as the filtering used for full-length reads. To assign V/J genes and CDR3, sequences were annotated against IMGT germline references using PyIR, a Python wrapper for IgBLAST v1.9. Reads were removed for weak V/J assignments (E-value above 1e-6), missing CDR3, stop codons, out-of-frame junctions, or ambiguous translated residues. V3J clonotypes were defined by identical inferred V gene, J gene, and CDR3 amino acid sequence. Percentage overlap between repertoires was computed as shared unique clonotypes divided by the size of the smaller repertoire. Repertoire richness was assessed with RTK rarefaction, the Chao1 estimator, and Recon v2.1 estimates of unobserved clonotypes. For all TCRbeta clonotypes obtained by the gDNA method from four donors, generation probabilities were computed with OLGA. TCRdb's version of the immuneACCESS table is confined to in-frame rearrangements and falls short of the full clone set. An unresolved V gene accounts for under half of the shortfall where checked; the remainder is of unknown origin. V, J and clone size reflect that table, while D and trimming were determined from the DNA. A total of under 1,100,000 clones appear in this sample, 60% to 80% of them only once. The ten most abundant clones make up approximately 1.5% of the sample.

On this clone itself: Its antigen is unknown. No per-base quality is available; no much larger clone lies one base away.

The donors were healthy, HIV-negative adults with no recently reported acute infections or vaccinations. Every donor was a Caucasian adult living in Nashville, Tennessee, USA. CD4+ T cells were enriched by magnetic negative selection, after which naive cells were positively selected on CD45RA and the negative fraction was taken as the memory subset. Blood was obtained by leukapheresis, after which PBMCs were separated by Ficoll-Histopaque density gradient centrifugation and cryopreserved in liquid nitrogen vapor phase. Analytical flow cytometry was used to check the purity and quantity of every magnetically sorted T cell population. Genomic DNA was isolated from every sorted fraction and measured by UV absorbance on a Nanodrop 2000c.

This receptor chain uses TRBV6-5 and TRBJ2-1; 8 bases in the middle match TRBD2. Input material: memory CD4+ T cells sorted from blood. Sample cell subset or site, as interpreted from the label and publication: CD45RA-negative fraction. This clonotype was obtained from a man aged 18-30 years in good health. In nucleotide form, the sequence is TGTGCCAGCAGTTACGGGGTTAGCGGGATGGAGCAGTTCTTC. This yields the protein CASSYGVSGMEQFF.